The clone carrying this T cell receptor (beta chain) has just a few counts. Its antigen is as yet unknown. Patients were ruled out by autoimmune disease history or systemic immunosuppression. The record originates from a study of OX40 agonist ivuxolimab in advanced cancers. Study-level results: Among some nonresponders, normalized T-cell clonal expansion was also low.

Sequencing was performed with immunoSEQ multiplex PCR; in TCRdb, only in-frame clones are kept and a portion is missing. This sample has approximately 52,000 clones, with more than 65% found just once. This TCR derives from an adult with an advanced solid tumor such as melanoma, head and neck, liver or kidney cancer. The sequencing used CD4+ or CD8+ T cells sorted from blood, collected in a trial of the OX40 agonist ivuxolimab.

CDR3 loop: CASTGGWGSPLHF. Written as DNA, the CDR3 is TGTGCCAGCACAGGGGGTTGGGGGTCACCCCTCCACTTT. This sequence joins TRBV2 and TRBJ1-6; 7 bases are shared with TRBD1. Trimming at V came to 7 bases and at J to 10 bases, leaving 7 bases not matched to a gene. The CDR3 consists of 13 residues. Per germline, CDR1 SNHLY and CDR2 FYNNEI.